A selection of T cell receptor beta chains follows, all from one sample in a study of T cells after yellow fever vaccination. TCRdb fed the 5' RACE reads into MiXCR, producing one record per CDR3 protein. Seen here are 450,000 to 550,000 distinct CDR3 sequences, about a fifth observed once, and the top ten hold about 15%. This sample comprised PBMCs, obtained approximately 22 days after the first yellow fever vaccination. The receptors shown here come from a man aged 18 to 29 who received the YFV17D yellow fever vaccine. Each CDR3 is given with its conserved first and last residue. Fields, in order: clone size, J gene, D gene, V gene, CDR3 DNA, CDR3 protein. A D gene is named only where the DNA matches it firmly. For some rows the clone size is stated as once, few or many, or as a class when expanded; others skip it.

NA,TRBJ1-6,TRBD1,TRBV10-3,TGTGCCATCAGTCTGGGACAGGGGAATTCACCCCTCCACTTT,CAISLGQGNSPLHF
few,TRBJ2-1,NA,TRBV20-1,TGCAGTGCCTTAAGGGGTATCTACAATGAGCAGTTCTTC,CSALRGIYNEQFF
NA,TRBJ2-2,TRBD2,TRBV7-2,TGTGCCAGCAGCCGGAGCGGGGGGGTCGCCGGGGAGCTGTTTTTT,CASSRSGGVAGELFF
few,TRBJ2-2,TRBD1,TRBV5-1,TGCGCCAGCAGCTTGGGAACAGGGGAACGTGGCGGGGAGCTGTTTTTT,CASSLGTGERGGELFF
few,TRBJ2-5,NA,TRBV23-1,TGCGCCAGCAGTCAATCGAACAGGGCAGAGACCCAGTACTTC,CASSQSNRAETQYF
few,TRBJ2-3,TRBD2,TRBV7-2,TGTGCCAGCAGCTCTAGCGGGAGCACAGATACGCAGTATTTT,CASSSSGSTDTQYF
few,TRBJ2-3,NA,TRBV6-1,TGTGCCAGCAGTGTGCCAGAACCTACAGATACGCAGTATTTT,CASSVPEPTDTQYF
NA,TRBJ1-6,TRBD1,TRBV20-1,TGCAGTGCTAGAGATCCGGGACAGGGGGATACCCCCCTCCACTTT,CSARDPGQGDTPLHF
many,TRBJ1-1,NA,TRBV11-2,NA,CASSFGPGATEAFF
NA,TRBJ2-5,NA,TRBV4-1,TGCGCCAGCAGCCAAGAACAAGCACTCGGGGGGACCCAGTACTTC,CASSQEQALGGTQYF
NA,TRBJ2-5,NA,TRBV5-5,TGTGCCAGCAGCTGGGGGGCTTGGGCAGGGGAAGAGACCCAGTACTTC,CASSWGAWAGEETQYF
NA,TRBJ2-5,NA,TRBV4-3,TGCGCCAGCAGCCTTCGGGGTGCGCATGAGACCCAGTACTTC,CASSLRGAHETQYF
many,TRBJ1-1,TRBD1,TRBV10-3,TGTGCCATCAGTGAGTCCGGGACAGGCAACACTGAAGCTTTCTTT,CAISESGTGNTEAFF
many,TRBJ1-6,NA,TRBV6-5,TGTGCCAGCAGTTACGGCCCCTATAATTCACCCCTCCACTTT,CASSYGPYNSPLHF
NA,TRBJ1-2,NA,TRBV6-1,TGTGCCAGCAGCCCCGGACGGGACTATGGCTACACCTTC,CASSPGRDYGYTF
many,TRBJ2-3,NA,TRBV12-3/TRBV12-4,TGTGCCAGCAGTTTATTACTAGCTGGAGATACGCAGTATTTT,CASSLLLAGDTQYF
NA,TRBJ1-1,NA,TRBV12-3/TRBV12-4,TGTACCAGCAGTTTGAGGGAGGGGACTGAAGCTTTCTTT,CTSSLREGTEAFF
many,TRBJ2-5,NA,TRBV19,TGTGCCAGTAGTCAGAGTCAAGAGACCCAGTACTTC,CASSQSQETQYF
NA,TRBJ2-3,NA,TRBV7-2,TGTGCCAGCAGCTTATGGGGGCGGGGGACTAGCACAGATACGCAGTATTTT,CASSLWGRGTSTDTQYF
NA,TRBJ2-7,NA,TRBV5-1,TGCGCCAGCAGGTCGGGGGCCGCCTCTTACGAGCAGTACTTC,CASRSGAASYEQYF
NA,TRBJ1-2,TRBD1,TRBV5-1,TGCGCCAGCAGCTTGGTAACAGGGGACTATGGCTACACCTTC,CASSLVTGDYGYTF
few,TRBJ2-3,NA,TRBV20-1,TGCAGTGCTAGCTCAGGGGCTATAGATACGCAGTATTTT,CSASSGAIDTQYF
few,TRBJ2-2,TRBD2,TRBV7-2,TGTGCCAGCAGCCAACAGCCGGGGGGGACCGGGGAGCTGTTTTTT,CASSQQPGGTGELFF
NA,TRBJ2-1,NA,TRBV19,TGTGCCAGTACCCCCAAAATCGCGGGGTCCTACAATGAGCAGTTCTTC,CASTPKIAGSYNEQFF
few,TRBJ2-7,TRBD1,TRBV14,TGTGCCAGCAGCCACCTGGGGACAGACACCTACGAGCAGTACTTC,CASSHLGTDTYEQYF
once,TRBJ2-3,NA,TRBV21-1,TGTGCCAGCAGCACCGGGACAGCGTTCACAGATACGCAGTATTTT,CASSTGTAFTDTQYF
NA,TRBJ2-5,NA,TRBV5-1,TGCGCCAGCAGGGAGTTGGCCTCCGGCAAGACCCAGTACTTC,CASRELASGKTQYF
few,TRBJ1-5,NA,TRBV10-3,TGTGCCATCAGTCCAAGAGGGGGGGATCAGCCCCAGCATTTT,CAISPRGGDQPQHF
NA,TRBJ2-5,NA,TRBV5-1,TGCGCCAGCAGCCCCCCCATGTGGGAGACCCAGTACTTC,CASSPPMWETQYF
few,TRBJ1-5,TRBD1,TRBV7-6,TGTGCCAGCAGCACCGCCGGGACAGGGGGCAGTAGCTGGGGGGAGCCCCAGCATTTT,CASSTAGTGGSSWGEPQHF
NA,TRBJ2-3,NA,TRBV20-1,TGCAGTGCTAAAATACTAGGCCTAAGGGTGGATACGCAGTATTTT,CSAKILGLRVDTQYF
NA,TRBJ1-5,NA,TRBV12-3/TRBV12-4,TGTGCCAGCAGTCCTCGACTGATTAGCAATCAGCCCCAGCATTTT,CASSPRLISNQPQHF
once,TRBJ1-1,NA,TRBV12-5,TGTGCTAGTGGTTTGGGTCAGGGTGTGGCTTTCTTT,CASGLGQGVAFF
NA,TRBJ2-1,TRBD2,TRBV5-1,TGCGCCAGCAGCTTAGGACTAGCGGAATACAATGAGCAGTTCTTC,CASSLGLAEYNEQFF
NA,TRBJ2-4,NA,TRBV28,TGTGCCAGCAGTTCGGGCCTTCTAGCCAAAAACATTCAGTACTTC,CASSSGLLAKNIQYF
few,TRBJ2-1,NA,TRBV7-2,TGTGCCAGCAGCCCCCCGGTGCGAGTCACTCCCTACAATGAGCAGTTCTTC,CASSPPVRVTPYNEQFF
NA,TRBJ1-6,NA,TRBV4-3,TGCGCCAGCAGCCCAGACAGGTATTCACCCCTCCACTTT,CASSPDRYSPLHF
NA,TRBJ2-1,NA,TRBV20-1,TGCAGTGCCGATGGACGGGGGCCCTCCTACAATGAGCAGTTCTTC,CSADGRGPSYNEQFF
NA,TRBJ1-2,NA,TRBV5-1,TGCGCCAGCAGCTTGATGACCCGAACGGATGGCTACACCTTC,CASSLMTRTDGYTF